The clone carrying this TCR beta chain has just a few counts. Libraries were prepared by immunoSEQ multiplex PCR; TCRdb keeps only in-frame clonotypes and omits some of them. The sample has about 200,000 clones; around 86% are singletons. This sample was taken from a study of blood T cell repertoires in COVID-19. V was pared by 3 bases and J by 6 bases, with 4 bases of the junction left unmatched. Germline-derived CDR1 and CDR2 are KGHSH and LQKENI. The CDR3 is 14 amino acids. Sequencing was done on a sample of peripheral blood. The V gene is TRBV18, the J gene TRBJ1-3; 8 bases map to TRBD1. This receptor was obtained from a woman older than 75 with COVID-19, enrolled during active disease. CDR3 in amino acids: CASSPGQVENTIYF. CDR3 sequence (DNA): TGTGCCAGCTCACCGGGACAGGTGGAAAACACCATATATTTT.